The clone carrying this TCR beta chain was observed a handful of times. These data originate in a study of blood T cells in healthy people across ages. Across the whole study: Template switching recovered approximately one barcoded beta molecule for every two T cells.

The donors, healthy Caucasians from Russia, were aged roughly 6 to 90. Germline lookup yields CDR1 MGHDK and CDR2 SYGVNS. The CDR3 loop spans 15 amino acids. The germline V and J ends were trimmed by 2 bases and 0 bases, with 8 bases remaining between them. A second PCR of 7 to 11 cycles used a sample-barcoded 5' primer and a J-beta primer mix. Every single cDNA molecule received a tag from a template-switch adaptor with 12 random nucleotides. TCRdb fed the 5' RACE reads into MiXCR, producing one record per CDR3 protein. Of approximately 1.5 million distinct CDR3 sequences in the sample, roughly 32% are singletons; the top ten hold approximately 10%.

The sequence derives from a woman aged 25 to 39 in good health. Material for sequencing was blood. The rearrangement joins TRBV25-1 to TRBJ2-1; D is possibly TRBD1 (6 bases). The CDR3 region is CASSETGNSYNEQFF. For the CDR3, the DNA is TGTGCCAGCAGTGAAACAGGGAACTCCTACAATGAGCAGTTCTTC.